One and the same sample provided the 27 T cell receptor beta chains below, sequenced in a study of blood T cell repertoires in COVID-19 (dated by TCRdb to 2018 to 2020). Libraries were built with the immunoSEQ multiplex PCR assay. This is the immuneACCESS table as TCRdb keeps it, with only in-frame sequences that have V and J called. A part of the clones is gone; compared with another copy, unresolved V genes explain less than half, and the rest is unexplained. The sample has about 260,000 clones on record, roughly 86% of them singletons. The top ten hold less than 4% of the sample. Material for sequencing was peripheral blood. The origin of the receptors is a man aged 18 to 29 with active or convalescent COVID-19.

This chain links TRBV4-1 with TRBJ1-1, with 7 bases fitting TRBD1. The length of the CDR3 is 14 residues. Germline values: CDR1 MGHRA, CDR2 YSYEKL. The V gene end was trimmed by 5 bases and the J gene end by 0 bases; junction bases not matched to a gene: 3. The CDR3 nucleotides read TGCGCCAGCAGCACGACAGGGTTGAACACTGAAGCTTTCTTT. Its protein is CASSTTGLNTEAFF.

This rearrangement joins TRBV5-6 to TRBJ1-2; D not resolved. CDR3 length: 12 amino acids. V was shortened by 7 bases and J by 6 bases, with 13 bases between the two germline ends. CDR1 is SGHDT and CDR2 is YYEEEE in the germline V gene. The CDR3 sequence: CASWQVEDGYTF. In nucleotides, the CDR3 is TGTGCCAGCTGGCAAGTGGAGGATGGCTACACCTTC.

The chain uses TRBV6-5 and TRBJ1-1; D is perhaps TRBD1 (5 bases). Trimming shortened V by 6 bases and J by 0 bases, and 8 bases separated the two germline ends. Per the germline V gene, CDR1 is MNHEY and CDR2 is SVGAGI. CDR3 size: 13 residues. The CDR3 region is CASRGGLNTEAFF. CDR3 bases: TGTGCCAGCAGGGGGGGGTTGAACACTGAAGCTTTCTTT.

This clone was recorded a few times. This chain links TRBV3-1 (or the pseudogene TRBV3-2) with TRBJ2-7; maybe TRBD2 (6 bases). From germline, CDR1 is LGHDT and CDR2 YNNKEL (reference sequence). V was shortened by 10 bases and J by 6 bases, with 25 bases between the two germline ends. The CDR3 covers 15 residues. CDR3 sequence: CAILDPDYLPSEQYF. The CDR3 nucleotides read TGTGCCATTCTGGACCCGGACTACCTCCCTAGCGAGCAGTACTTC.

This clone was seen once. The CDR3, as DNA: TGTGCCAGCAGCCTCACACAGACGTATAACTATGGCTACACCTTC. Protein: CASSLTQTYNYGYTF. The chain combines TRBV11-3 with TRBJ1-2; no clear D. The length of the CDR3 is 15 residues. The germline CDR1 and CDR2 sequences are SGHNT and YENEEA. Trimming pared 5 bases from V and 1 base from J, leaving 14 bases between.

This sequence joins TRBV2 and TRBJ1-2; D perhaps matches TRBD1 (6 bases). This CDR3 spans 14 amino acids. V shed 2 bases and J shed 3 bases, with 10 bases lying between them. In germline, CDR1 is SNHLY, CDR2 FYNNEI. In nucleotides, the CDR3 is TGTGCCAGCAGTGAACAGGGGAACGACTATGGCTACACCTTC. Its protein is CASSEQGNDYGYTF.

J is TRBJ2-7 and V is TRBV7-9; weak D call: TRBD2 (5 bases). V lost 5 bases, J lost 6 bases, and 11 bases lay in between. Germline lookup yields CDR1 SEHNR and CDR2 FQNEAQ (reference sequence). CDR3 length: 12 amino acids. CDR3 nucleotides: TGTGCCAGCAGCCCGCTAGCCGGCGAGCAGTACTTC. Residues: CASSPLAGEQYF.

The chain couples TRBV19 to TRBJ1-6; 11 nucleotides line up with TRBD1. The CDR3 loop spans 13 amino acids. Germline CDR1 and CDR2: LNHDA and SQIVND (reference sequence). V was clipped by 10 bases and J by 7 bases; unmatched bases: 3. Written as DNA, the CDR3 is TGTGCCACCCGGACAGGGGGCAATTCACCCCTCCACTTT. This translates into CATRTGGNSPLHF. Variable domain in full (rest from reference TRBV19 and TRBJ1-6): DGGITQSPKYLFRKEGQNVTLSCEQNLNHDAMYWYRQDPGQGLRLIYYSQIVNDFQKGDIAEGYSVSREKKESFPLTVTSAQKNPTAFYLCATRTGGNSPLHFGNGTRLTVT.

This clone has only one observation. The limits of the CDR3 on the DNA are not certain, so only TCRdb's listed CDR3 is given. The chain recombines TRBV21-1 with TRBJ2-7; the table's TRBD2 call for D was not verified on the DNA. TRBV21-1 is a listed pseudogene. A total of 15 residues make up the CDR3, ends included. The CDR3 region is CASSPRFGRGNEQYF.

CDR3 coding DNA: TGTGCCAGCCGGGGCGCGGCGGGAGATCCCCAGTACTTC. Translated: CASRGAAGDPQYF. This chain connects TRBV6-5 to TRBJ2-5; 7 nucleotides line up with TRBD2. The junction had 12 bases not matched to a gene; V was cut back by 8 bases and J by 9 bases. Per the germline V gene, CDR1 is MNHEY and CDR2 is SVGAGI. The CDR3 spans 13 residues.

The chain links TRBV29-1 to TRBJ2-7, with 9 positions matching TRBD2. This CDR3 region has 13 residues. Germline V lookup: CDR1 SQVTM, CDR2 ANQGSEA. The junction had 9 bases not matched to a gene; V was cut back by 5 bases and J by 7 bases. In DNA, the CDR3 is TGCAGCGTTCGAGGGACTAGCTCTGAAGAGCAGTACTTC. Protein: CSVRGTSSEEQYF.

The table lists this clone with a count of one. V gene TRBV29-1 combines with J gene TRBJ2-1; no clear D gene. The germline V gene has CDR1 SQVTM and CDR2 ANQGSEA. This CDR3 is built from 14 residues. V lost 3 bases to trimming and J lost 5 bases, with 14 bases between them. The CDR3 DNA sequence: TGCAGCGTTGATATCAGTAGACTCGACAATGAGCAGTTCTTC. Residues: CSVDISRLDNEQFF.

The CDR3 protein is CASSEVLAGGSYFF. The CDR3 bases are TGTGCCAGCAGTGAAGTACTAGCGGGGGGTTCATACTTCTTC. This chain links TRBV2 with TRBJ2-1; 12 bases are shared with TRBD2. V lost 1 base and J lost 16; bases outside the gene matches: 8. This CDR3 region has 14 residues. Germline CDR1 and CDR2: SNHLY and FYNNEI. Full variable domain (missing parts from reference TRBV2 and TRBJ2-1): EPEVTQTPSHQVTQMGQEVILRCVPISNHLYFYWYRQILGQKVEFLVSFYNNEISEKSEIFDDQFSVERPDGSNFTLKIRSTKLEDSAMYFCASSEVLAGGSYFFGPGTRLTVL.

This clone was recorded a few times. This chain joins TRBV30 and TRBJ2-7, with 7 nucleotides matching TRBD1. V trimming: 0 bases; J trimming: 6 bases; junction bases outside the gene matches: 5. The CDR3 has 13 amino acids. CDR1 and CDR2 from the germline V gene are GTSNPN and SVGIG (reference sequence). CDR3: CAWSVQGWLEQYF. In nucleotides, the CDR3 is TGTGCCTGGAGTGTACAGGGGTGGCTCGAGCAGTACTTC.

The rearrangement uses TRBV6-4 and TRBJ2-1; 9 bases are a match to TRBD2. CDR3 length: 15 amino acids. CDR1 MRHNA and CDR2 SNTAGT come from the germline V gene. V gave up 7 bases and J gave up 6 bases; unmatched junction bases: 10. The CDR3 DNA reads as TGTGCCAGCACCAAAGTAGCGGGAGTAAGCAATGAGCAGTTCTTC. As protein: CASTKVAGVSNEQFF.

The chain employs TRBV5-8 and TRBJ1-3; 8 bases map to TRBD1. CDR3 size: 13 residues. Germline CDR1 and CDR2: SGHTS and YDEGEE. V lost 10 bases, J lost 7 bases, and 10 bases stayed unmatched. Written as DNA, the CDR3 is TGTGCCTACCAGGACAGGGCGGCGAACACCATATATTTT. Its translation is CAYQDRAANTIYF.

V and J are TRBV6-1 and TRBJ1-1; D is unresolved. From germline, CDR1 is MNHNS and CDR2 SASEGT. The CDR3 covers 14 residues. The ends were cut back, 1 base at V and 5 bases at J, with 11 bases in the middle. For the CDR3, the DNA is TGTGCCAGCAGTGAAGGACATTCGACAACTGAAGCTTTCTTT. Its protein product is CASSEGHSTTEAFF.

The chain uses TRBV30 and TRBJ1-6; D is undetermined. Germline CDR1 and CDR2: GTSNPN and SVGIG (reference sequence). The CDR3 consists of 15 residues. Trimming removed 0 bases from V and 5 bases from J, with 11 bases in between. CDR3 DNA sequence: TGTGCCTGGAGTGTGTTAGGAGGGCATAATTCACCCCTCCACTTT. Amino acids: CAWSVLGGHNSPLHF.

This clone was counted ten times or more. The chain joins TRBV10-3 to TRBJ2-2, with unresolved D. The V end was cut by 3 bases, the J end by 4 bases, with 6 bases between. CDR1 and CDR2 from the germline V gene are ENHRY and SYGVKD. This CDR3 contains 13 residues. The CDR3 region has the DNA TGTGCCATCAGTGACTCGGGCACCGGGGAGCTGTTTTTT. This encodes CAISDSGTGELFF.

The genes are TRBV4-1 and TRBJ1-3; a possible D gene is TRBD1 (5 bases). This CDR3 comprises 18 residues. Germline CDR1 reads MGHRA; CDR2 reads YSYEKL. V was clipped by 0 bases and J by 0 bases, with 15 bases between them. The CDR3 sequence is CASSQDRDSYDSGNTIYF. For the CDR3, the DNA is TGCGCCAGCAGCCAAGATAGAGACAGTTACGACTCTGGAAACACCATATATTTT.

The chain employs TRBV6-5 and TRBJ2-5; D is unresolved. Looked up from germline, CDR1 is MNHEY and CDR2 is SVGAGI. The CDR3 sequence is 14 residues long. With 0 bases removed from V and 5 bases from J, the gap between germline ends came to 10 bases. The CDR3 DNA reads TGTGCCAGCAGTTACTCAGCTCAGGTGGAGACCCAGTACTTC. Translation gives CASSYSAQVETQYF.

The DNA of the CDR3 is TGTGCCAGCAGTTCCACGGGACAGGGTTCACCCCTCCACTTT. Its protein is CASSSTGQGSPLHF. This sequence joins TRBV6-5 and TRBJ1-6; 9 nucleotides align to TRBD1. V dropped 4 bases and J dropped 9; count of bases not matched to a gene: 4. Per the germline V gene, CDR1 is MNHEY and CDR2 is SVGAGI. The CDR3 runs 14 residues.

The J gene is TRBJ2-1, the V gene TRBV7-3; the D gene is possibly TRBD2 (6 bases). There are 16 residues in the CDR3. V gave up 0 bases and J gave up 6 bases, with 15 bases separating them. CDR1 is SGHTA, CDR2 FQGTGA, per germline. The CDR3 loop is CASSLTPGSGVNEQFF. The CDR3 bases are TGTGCCAGCAGCTTAACCCCGGGTAGCGGTGTCAATGAGCAGTTCTTC.

This chain uses TRBV2 with TRBJ2-5; the D gene is possibly TRBD2 (6 bases). Germline V gives CDR1 SNHLY, CDR2 FYNNEI. The CDR3 extends over 14 amino acids. Trimming took off 6 bases at V and 2 bases at J, with 13 bases between the two ends. For the CDR3, the DNA is TGTGCCAGCAGGAGGACTACGACACAAGAGACCCAGTACTTC. This encodes CASRRTTTQETQYF.

The J gene is TRBJ2-4, the V gene TRBV18; D gene ambiguous. Germline values: CDR1 KGHSH, CDR2 LQKENI. CDR3 length: 14 residues. The V gene lost 3 bases and the J gene lost 0 bases, with 6 bases spanning the gap. CDR3: CASSPPVAKNIQYF. CDR3 sequence (DNA): TGTGCCAGCTCACCCCCGGTAGCCAAAAACATTCAGTACTTC.

The chain joins TRBV2 to TRBJ2-5, with D uncertain. Per the germline V gene, CDR1 is SNHLY and CDR2 is FYNNEI. The V end was cut by 3 bases, the J end by 4 bases, with 6 bases between. The CDR3 consists of 12 residues. The CDR3 DNA is TGTGCCAGCAGTGATCGTCGAGAGACCCAGTACTTC. Translation: CASSDRRETQYF. The complete variable domain, with remaining parts taken from reference TRBV2 and TRBJ2-5, reads EPEVTQTPSHQVTQMGQEVILRCVPISNHLYFYWYRQILGQKVEFLVSFYNNEISEKSEIFDDQFSVERPDGSNFTLKIRSTKLEDSAMYFCASSDRRETQYFGPGTRLLVL.

The chain combines TRBV12-3 or TRBV12-4 with TRBJ2-1, with D uncertain. Trimming cost V 8 bases and J 9 bases, with 8 bases left between them. The CDR3 has 10 residues. CDR3 amino acids: CASSKSEQFF. CDR3 DNA: TGTGCCAGCTCAAAATCTGAGCAGTTCTTC.